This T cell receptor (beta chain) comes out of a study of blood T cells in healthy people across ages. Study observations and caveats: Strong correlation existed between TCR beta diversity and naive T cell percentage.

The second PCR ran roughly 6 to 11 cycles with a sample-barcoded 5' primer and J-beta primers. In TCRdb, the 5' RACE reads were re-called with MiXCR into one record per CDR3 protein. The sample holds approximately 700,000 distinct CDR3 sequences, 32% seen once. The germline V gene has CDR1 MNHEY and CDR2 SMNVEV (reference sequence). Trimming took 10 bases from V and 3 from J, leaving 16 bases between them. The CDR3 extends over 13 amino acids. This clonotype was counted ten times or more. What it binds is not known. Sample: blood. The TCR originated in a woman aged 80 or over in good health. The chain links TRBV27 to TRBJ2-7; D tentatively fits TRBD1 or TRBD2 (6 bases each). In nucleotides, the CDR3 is TGTGCCACCCGTCGGGGGCCGCACTACGAGCAGTACTTC. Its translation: CATRRGPHYEQYF.